This is a list of T cell receptor beta chains from one sample in a study of response to subunit inactivated influenza vaccine. Via MiXCR, TCRdb re-called the RT-PCR reads, giving one row per CDR3 protein. Of approximately 700,000 distinct CDR3 sequences in the sample, 14% were seen once. The specimen was PBMCs from blood, collected approximately 15 days before vaccination. These receptors were collected from a man aged 45-65 years who received an inactivated influenza vaccine. CDR3s leave out the opening cysteine and the closing phenylalanine or tryptophan. Fields, in order: J gene, V gene, CDR3 protein.

TRBJ2-1 | TRBV11-3 | ASSPGPLRYNEQF
TRBJ2-1 | TRBV27 | ASSLTYGVNNEQF
TRBJ2-1 | TRBV27 | ASSPYRLAGVSEQF
TRBJ2-7 | TRBV12-3/TRBV12-4 | ASSPRVSYEQY
TRBJ2-2 | TRBV25-1 | ASITGTGELF
TRBJ1-1 | TRBV2 | ASSEEVAEAF
TRBJ2-3 | TRBV28 | ASSFKLPRLAGGGLGTDTQY
TRBJ2-1 | TRBV3-1 | ASSSEDNEQF
TRBJ2-5 | TRBV20-1 | SALGLAGGPLQETQY
TRBJ2-7 | TRBV20-1 | SASIGDEQY
TRBJ1-1 | TRBV20-1 | SASIPGTDTEAF
TRBJ2-3 | TRBV5-1 | ASSWGTEKDTQY
TRBJ2-7 | TRBV12-3/TRBV12-4 | ASRRRGASYEQY
TRBJ1-2 | TRBV3-1 | ASSPERGLGT
TRBJ2-3 | TRBV4-3 | ASSQSSTDTQY
TRBJ2-3 | TRBV20-1 | SALDRAEQY
TRBJ1-2 | TRBV29-1 | SVSGSPGGGYT
TRBJ2-1 | TRBV18 | ASYGQPSSYNEQF
TRBJ2-3 | TRBV7-2 | ASSFSWGSWSDTQY
TRBJ2-1 | TRBV5-1 | ASSLAAGLAGGHPF
TRBJ2-1 | TRBV24-1 | ATSDTTTRSTYNEQF
TRBJ1-3 | TRBV7-2 | ASGGGPALSGNTIY
TRBJ2-7 | TRBV20-1 | SAIRVGREQY
TRBJ2-1 | TRBV9 | ASSVEFPSNEHF
TRBJ2-4 | TRBV5-1 | ASRTDVALENIQY
TRBJ1-2 | TRBV12-3/TRBV12-4 | ASSYIQGNLYGYT
TRBJ2-7 | TRBV3-1 | ASSQGQLRSYEQY
TRBJ1-5 | TRBV7-8 | ASSTRRGTYQPQH
TRBJ1-4 | TRBV6-5 | ASSSRAGGKLF
TRBJ1-5 | TRBV20-1 | SAIRDRGLGNQPQH
TRBJ2-5 | TRBV15 | ATSRDGRRAETQY
TRBJ2-1 | TRBV4-1 | ASSQVRGGLSYNEQF
TRBJ1-5 | TRBV19 | ASSIPFLGSNQPQH
TRBJ2-7 | TRBV10-3 | ATWSYGGSYEQY
TRBJ2-6 | TRBV2 | ASRNYRDSGANVLT
TRBJ1-1 | TRBV15 | ATSRDRGVTEAF
TRBJ1-2 | TRBV12-3/TRBV12-4 | ASSYRDGNYGYT
TRBJ2-1 | TRBV28 | ASKRLPGSYNEQF
TRBJ2-2 | TRBV7-2 | ASRRQALGGGELF
TRBJ2-3 | TRBV29-1 | SVEVLGSLGDTQY